This T cell receptor (beta chain) appears in the sequencing data of a study of T cell responses to AZD1222 COVID-19 vaccine. Study-wide results and caveats: Spike was spanned by vaccine-associated CD4 TCRs, which were dominant at 160-218 and 743-854.

TCRdb keeps only in-frame clones here, not all; method: immunoSEQ multiplex PCR. In the table there are roughly 130,000 clones, roughly nine tenths of which are singletons. A word on this clone: The antigen remains unidentified.

The CDR3 covers 13 residues. V lost 3 bases, J lost 8 bases, and 11 bases lay in between. The germline gives CDR1 SNHLY, CDR2 FYNNEI. The sequencing here drew on peripheral blood, taken on day 0 of AZD1222 vaccination. This clonotype was sampled from an adult in good health. The chain uses TRBV2 and TRBJ2-1, with D possibly TRBD1 on 5 matching bases. CDR3 loop: CASSEGSRDEQFF. CDR3 DNA sequence: TGTGCCAGCAGTGAGGGTAGCAGGGATGAGCAGTTCTTC.